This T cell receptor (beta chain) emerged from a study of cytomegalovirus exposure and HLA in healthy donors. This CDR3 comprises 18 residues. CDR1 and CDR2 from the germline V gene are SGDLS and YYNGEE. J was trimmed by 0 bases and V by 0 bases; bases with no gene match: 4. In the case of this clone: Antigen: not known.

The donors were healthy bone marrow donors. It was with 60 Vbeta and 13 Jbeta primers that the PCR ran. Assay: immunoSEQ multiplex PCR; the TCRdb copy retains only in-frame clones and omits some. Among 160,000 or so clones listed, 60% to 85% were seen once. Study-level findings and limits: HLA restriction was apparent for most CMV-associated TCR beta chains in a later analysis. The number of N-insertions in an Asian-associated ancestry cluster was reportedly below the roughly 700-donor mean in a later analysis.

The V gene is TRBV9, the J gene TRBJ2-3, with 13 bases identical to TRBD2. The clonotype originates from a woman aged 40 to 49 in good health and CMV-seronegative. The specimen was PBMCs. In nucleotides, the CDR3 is TGTGCCAGCAGCGTAGCAACTAGCGGGGGGGTAAGCACAGATACGCAGTATTTT. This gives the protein CASSVATSGGVSTDTQYF.